A single sample gave rise to the 9 T cell receptor beta chains below, sequenced in a study of CD8+CD57+ T cells in acquired aplastic anemia. Sequenced patients had shown CD8+CD57+ cell expansion by flow cytometry. CDR3 and TCR beta VDJ profiling relied on a genomic DNA template. Each CDR3 protein gets one entry after TCRdb re-called the reads with MiXCR. Among some 170,000 distinct CDR3 sequences listed, more than 45% were seen once. The sample consisted of sorted CD4+, CD8+, or CD8+CD57+ T cells (not recorded which) from PBMCs. These receptors were taken from a human donor with aplastic anemia.

The table lists this clonotype with many counts. The rearrangement links TRBV29-1 to TRBJ1-1; TRBD1 matches at 8 bases. The germline V gene encodes CDR1 SQVTM and CDR2 ANQGSEA. CDR3 length equals 12 residues. V dropped 4 bases and J dropped 10; count of bases not matched to a gene: 8. The CDR3 DNA follows: TGCAGCGTTGCCGACCAAACAGGGGGAGCTTTCTTT. Amino acid sequence: CSVADQTGGAFF. Filled out from reference TRBV29-1 and TRBJ1-1, the complete variable domain reads SAVISQKPSRDICQRGTSLTIQCQVDSQVTMMFWYRQQPGQSLTLIATANQGSEATYESGFVIDKFPISRPNLTFSTLTVSNMSPEDSSIYLCSVADQTGGAFFGQGTRLTVV.

The chain links TRBV19 to TRBJ1-4; TRBD1 matches 7 bases. This CDR3 has 14 amino acids. The V and J ends lost 3 bases and 7 bases, in that order; junction bases with no gene match: 5. CDR1 is LNHDA and CDR2 is SQIVND in the germline V gene (reference sequence). CDR3 sequence (DNA): TGTGCCAGTAGTATGGACAGGTGGAGTGAAAAACTGTTTTTT. It codes for CASSMDRWSEKLFF.

In this sample, this clonotype turned up a few times. The chain combines TRBV4-2 with TRBJ1-3; D not resolved. Per the germline V gene, CDR1 is LGHNA and CDR2 is YNFKEQ. The V gene lost 1 base and the J gene lost 0 bases, with 22 bases spanning the gap. This CDR3 region has 20 residues. CDR3 residues: CASSQASSFRSLSSGNTIYF. The DNA of the CDR3 is TGTGCCAGCAGCCAAGCTAGCTCTTTTCGTTCCTTAAGCTCTGGAAACACCATATATTTT.

This clonotype was observed a single time. The V and J genes are TRBV7-2 and TRBJ2-7, with 13 positions matching TRBD2. The V segment lost 5 bases and the J segment 9 bases; nucleotides outside the gene matches: 7. The germline V gene encodes CDR1 SGHTA and CDR2 FQGNSA. CDR3 size: 14 residues. The CDR3 DNA sequence: TGTGCCAGCAGCCCCAGGACTAGCGGGGGTTGGCAGTACTTC. Amino acids: CASSPRTSGGWQYF.

This sequence joins TRBV5-1 and TRBJ2-7, with 8 bases lining up with TRBD2. Per the germline V gene, CDR1 is SGHRS and CDR2 is YFSETQ. J lost 6 bases, V lost 4 bases, and 9 bases had no gene match. The CDR3 spans 14 residues. The chain's CDR3 is CASSHLDSGVEQYF. The CDR3 region has the DNA TGCGCCAGCAGCCACCTTGATAGCGGGGTCGAGCAGTACTTC.

Ten or more counts support this clonotype. The gene calls are TRBV14 and TRBJ1-6; D gene uncertain. The CDR3 consists of 13 residues. Deletions cut 0 bases from V and 9 bases from J, with 6 bases between. CDR1 and CDR2 (germline): SGHDN, FVKESK. The CDR3 is CASSQERASPLHF. As DNA, the CDR3 is TGTGCCAGCAGCCAAGAGCGGGCTTCACCCCTCCACTTT.

The chain couples TRBV2 to TRBJ1-5; no firm D call. The CDR3 runs to 13 residues. V was pared by 11 bases and J by 0 bases, with 11 bases between. CDR1 SNHLY and CDR2 FYNNEI come from the germline V gene. CDR3 protein: CAGTDGSNQPQHF. CDR3 sequence (DNA): TGTGCCGGAACGGACGGTAGCAATCAGCCCCAGCATTTT.

The chain is built from TRBV12-3 or TRBV12-4 and TRBJ2-1; TRBD2 aligns across 13 bases. This CDR3 spans 19 amino acids. The V gene end was trimmed by 3 bases and the J gene end by 2 bases; junction bases not matched to a gene: 10. As DNA, the CDR3 is TGTGCCAGCAGTTTCAGGAGGACTAGCGGGAGAACAACCTACAATGAGCAGTTCTTC. Its translation is CASSFRRTSGRTTYNEQFF.

Only a few counts were recorded for this clonotype. This chain connects TRBV11-2 to TRBJ2-5; 8 bases match TRBD2. CDR3 size: 16 residues. Germline CDR1 SGHAT, CDR2 FQNNGV. Trimming took 3 bases from V and 1 from J; bases not matched to a gene: 7. CDR3 DNA: TGTGCCAGCAGCTTTCTCCGCGGGGGGCGCCAAGAGACCCAGTACTTC. This translates into CASSFLRGGRQETQYF.